The entry below describes one TCR beta chain. The antigen remains undetermined. At the DNA level, this CDR3 is encoded by other sequences in the same sample as well. The length of the CDR3 is 16 residues. V dropped 5 bases and J dropped 1; count of bases not matched to a gene: 4. The V gene's germline CDR1 is LNHDA and CDR2 SQIVND (reference sequence). Per sorted-subset replicate PCR, input was roughly 200 ng DNA, representing around 30,000 T cell genomes. Produced via immunoSEQ multiplex PCR; TCRdb's table is partial and in-frame only. The sample carries approximately 1.1 million clones, 75% to 80% recorded once. This specimen comes from a study of shared clonotypes between healthy human individuals. Background on the study: A donor's plate count was three for CD4 naive and three for CD4 memory; CD8 naive had two and CD8 memory one.

Study results and limitations: As a rule, naive subsets had a larger estimated richness than memory subsets.

The sample taken for sequencing was memory CD4+ T cells from PBMCs. Subset specified: CD45RA-negative fraction. The sequence was collected from a man aged 18 to 35 in good health. Some clones in this sample may be carry-over from other donors' samples. This chain links TRBV19 with TRBJ2-1; the match to TRBD2 covers 11 bases. The CDR3 region is CASSPRTSGSYNEQFF. In DNA, the CDR3 is TGTGCCAGTAGTCCTCGGACTAGCGGGTCCTACAATGAGCAGTTCTTC. Using reference TRBV19 and TRBJ2-1 for the parts outside the CDR3, the full variable domain is DGGITQSPKYLFRKEGQNVTLSCEQNLNHDAMYWYRQDPGQGLRLIYYSQIVNDFQKGDIAEGYSVSREKKESFPLTVTSAQKNPTAFYLCASSPRTSGSYNEQFFGPGTRLTVL.